This T cell receptor (beta chain) was retrieved from a study of T cell responses to AZD1222 COVID-19 vaccine. Study findings and constraints: The breadth and depth of Spike-specific TCRs increased once two AZD1222 doses had been given.

Regarding this clone: Its matching antigen is unknown.

The V end lost 5 bases, the J end lost 1 base, and 4 bases lay between the germline ends. The CDR3 spans 12 residues. Some clones are missing from TCRdb's copy, which holds only in-frame ones; the method was immunoSEQ multiplex PCR. This table has 100,000 to 120,000 clones, about nine tenths appearing once. Sequenced material: peripheral blood, taken 28 days after the second AZD1222 dose. The receptor comes from an adult who received the AZD1222 COVID-19 vaccine. The rearrangement joins TRBV12-3 or TRBV12-4 to TRBJ2-3; D is undetermined. The CDR3, as DNA: TGTGCCAGCAGTCGTCGCACAGATACGCAGTATTTT. Its protein is CASSRRTDTQYF.